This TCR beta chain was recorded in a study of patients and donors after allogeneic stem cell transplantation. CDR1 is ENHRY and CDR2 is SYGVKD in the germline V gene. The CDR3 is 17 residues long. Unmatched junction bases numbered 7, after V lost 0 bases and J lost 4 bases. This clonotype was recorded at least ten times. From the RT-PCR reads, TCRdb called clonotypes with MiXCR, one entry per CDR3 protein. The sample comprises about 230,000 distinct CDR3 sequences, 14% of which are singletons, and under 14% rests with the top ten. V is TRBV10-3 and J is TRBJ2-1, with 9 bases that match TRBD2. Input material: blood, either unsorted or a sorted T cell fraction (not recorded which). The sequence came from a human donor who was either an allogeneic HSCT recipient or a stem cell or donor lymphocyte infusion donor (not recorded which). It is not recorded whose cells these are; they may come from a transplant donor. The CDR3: CAISESTQAGGYNEQFF. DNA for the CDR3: TGTGCCATCAGTGAGTCGACGCAAGCGGGGGGTTACAATGAGCAGTTCTTC.